This T cell receptor beta chain emerged from a study of PD-L1 blockade in urothelial cancer. Looking at the study overall: Most patients, twenty-five of 29, were males with bladder-origin cancer. Chemotherapy regimens numbering 0 to 3 had been given to patients.

The sample's time point: peripheral blood 6 weeks after treatment start. Method: immunoSEQ multiplex PCR; TCRdb's copy keeps in-frame clones and lacks some. Of around 93,000 clones listed, over 80% are singletons. To note about this clone: Its antigen remains unknown.

General study points: Durable-benefit cases showed more tumor-associated blood clone expansion at 3 weeks. Blood TCR clonality below the median before treatment was a predictor of better survival.

Trimming at V came to 4 bases and at J to 3 bases, leaving 6 bases not matched to a gene. Germline V CDR1 and CDR2: SGHDT, YYEEEE. This CDR3 spans 15 amino acids. This TCR was sampled from a man between 65 and 85 years old with urothelial cancer. The V gene is TRBV5-6, the J gene TRBJ2-5, with 10 positions matching TRBD1. The input for sequencing was PBMCs, taken around atezolizumab (anti-PD-L1) treatment. The CDR3 loop reads CASSGTGVGEETQYF. The CDR3 DNA follows: TGTGCCAGCAGCGGGACAGGGGTTGGGGAAGAGACCCAGTACTTC.